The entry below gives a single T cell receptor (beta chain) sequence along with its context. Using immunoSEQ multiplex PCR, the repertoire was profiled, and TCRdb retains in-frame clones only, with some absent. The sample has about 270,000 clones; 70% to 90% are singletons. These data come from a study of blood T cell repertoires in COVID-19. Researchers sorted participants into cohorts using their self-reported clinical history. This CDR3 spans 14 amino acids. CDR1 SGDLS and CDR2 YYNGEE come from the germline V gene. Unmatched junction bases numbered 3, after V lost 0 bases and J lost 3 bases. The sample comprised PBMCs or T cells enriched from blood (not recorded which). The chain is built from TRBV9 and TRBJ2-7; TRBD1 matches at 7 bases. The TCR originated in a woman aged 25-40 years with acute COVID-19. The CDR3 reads CASSVGSGGYEQYF. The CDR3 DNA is TGTGCCAGCAGCGTAGGCTCAGGGGGCTACGAGCAGTACTTC.